This entry features one TCR beta chain sequence. This table comes from immunoSEQ multiplex PCR, and its TCRdb copy is limited to in-frame clones, with some not included. This sample yields around 4,200 clones, of which roughly four fifths are seen a single time; roughly 5% belongs to the top ten. This sample was taken from a study of high-grade serous ovarian cancer treatment subgroups. The germline V gene has CDR1 MNHEY and CDR2 SMNVEV (reference sequence). This CDR3 has 14 residues. Tumor samples were obtained before definitive surgery or chemotherapy. The sample was tumor tissue. V is TRBV27 and J is TRBJ2-5, with TRBD2 matching over 10 bases. The J call may be faulty, since TRBJ2-7 better matches the DNA end. The source of this sequence is a human donor with high-grade serous ovarian cancer. The CDR3 loop reads CASAGSGGAYEQYF. CDR3 in DNA: TGTGCCTCCGCTGGCAGCGGGGGGGCCTACGAGCAGTACTTC.